The clone carrying this TCR beta chain appeared a single time. Sequencing used immunoSEQ multiplex PCR; TCRdb keeps in-frame clones, though not all of them. This sample has over 95,000 clones, with 75% to 85% found just once. This sample stems from a study of blood T cell repertoires in COVID-19. Study at large: The United States, Italy and Spain supplied acute and convalescent COVID-19 samples.

Per germline, CDR1 GTSNPN and CDR2 SVGIG (reference sequence). Trimming shortened V by 8 bases and J by 8 bases, and 12 bases separated the two germline ends. The CDR3 covers 11 residues. This clonotype was sampled from a human donor in a cohort sampled during active COVID-19. Sequencing was done on a sample of peripheral blood. V and J are TRBV30 and TRBJ1-4; D unclear. CDR3 coding DNA: TGTGCCGTGAATATGCGAGAAAAACTGTTTTTT. Its protein is CAVNMREKLFF. Variable domain in full (rest from reference TRBV30 and TRBJ1-4): SQTIHQWPATLVQPVGSPLSLECTVEGTSNPNLYWYRQAAGRGLQLLFYSVGIGQISSEVPQNLSASRPQDRQFILSSKKLLLSDSGFYLCAVNMREKLFFGSGTQLSVL.